These 17 T cell receptor beta chains came from one sample sequenced in a study of blood T cell repertoires in COVID-19 (TCRdb year 2020). Library preparation employed the immunoSEQ multiplex PCR assay. This is the immuneACCESS table as TCRdb keeps it, with only in-frame sequences that have V and J called. A part of the clones is gone; compared with another copy, unresolved V genes explain less than half, and the rest is unexplained. The sample table shows about 440,000 clones, and approximately 90% are seen once. The ten biggest clones cover more than 4% of the sample. Sequencing was done on a sample of peripheral blood. These receptors were obtained from a woman aged 30 to 39 with acute or convalescent COVID-19.

This chain joins TRBV7-8 and TRBJ1-1; TRBD1 is a possible D gene (5 bases). The CDR3 loop spans 14 amino acids. The V gene lost 0 bases and the J gene lost 4 bases, with 9 bases spanning the gap. CDR1 and CDR2 from the germline V gene are SGHVS and FQNEAQ. As DNA, the CDR3 is TGTGCCAGCAGCTTAGCCGGGAGGGGCACTGAAGCTTTCTTT. Its protein product is CASSLAGRGTEAFF.

The rearrangement joins TRBV6-5 to TRBJ2-3; 13 bases are a match to TRBD2. After removal of 5 bases from V and 10 bases from J, the junction contained 9 bases not matched to a gene. This CDR3 comprises 15 residues. Per the germline V gene, CDR1 is MNHEY and CDR2 is SVGAGI. Here the CDR3 reads CASSKTSGGPWAQYF. The CDR3 nucleotides read TGTGCCAGCAGTAAGACTAGCGGGGGGCCATGGGCGCAGTATTTT.

This clone appeared once. This rearrangement joins TRBV4-1 to TRBJ2-7, with D uncertain. This CDR3 spans 13 amino acids. With 0 bases removed from V and 7 bases from J, the gap between germline ends came to 10 bases. The germline V gene encodes CDR1 MGHRA and CDR2 YSYEKL. CDR3 in amino acids: CASSQDSGSEQYF. CDR3 nucleotides: TGCGCCAGCAGCCAAGATTCCGGGTCGGAGCAGTACTTC.

This clone occurred once. V gene TRBV5-5 combines with J gene TRBJ2-5, with D uncertain. Germline V gene data show CDR1 as SGHKS and CDR2 as YYEKEE (reference sequence). Trimming shortened V by 3 bases and J by 12 bases, and 15 bases separated the two germline ends. The CDR3 covers 12 residues. The DNA of the CDR3 is TGTGCCAGCAGCTACGCTACCCTCATGGAGTACTTC. It yields the protein CASSYATLMEYF.

V usage is TRBV4-1 and J usage is TRBJ2-7; possibly TRBD1 for D (6 bases). V shed 2 bases and J shed 1 base, with 9 bases lying between them. The germline V gene has CDR1 MGHRA and CDR2 YSYEKL. The CDR3 length is 14 residues. This CDR3 is CASSQLQGSYEQYF. CDR3 coding DNA: TGCGCCAGCAGCCAATTACAGGGATCCTACGAGCAGTACTTC.

The V call is TRBV28, the J call TRBJ1-5; 7 nucleotides agree with TRBD1. The ends lost 8 bases at V and 1 base at J; junction bases unmatched: 8. Germline V gene sequence: CDR1 MDHEN, CDR2 SYDVKM. The CDR3 spans 15 residues. As DNA, the CDR3 is TGTGCCAGCGTTCTTCAGGGGGGAAGCAATCAGCCCCAGCATTTT. The encoded protein is CASVLQGGSNQPQHF.

V and J are TRBV5-1 and TRBJ1-1, with TRBD1 as a possible D gene (6 bases). V lost 3 bases, J lost 6 bases, and 15 bases lay in between. Germline CDR1 and CDR2: SGHRS and YFSETQ. The CDR3 sequence is 14 residues long. The CDR3 DNA sequence: TGCGCCAGCAGCTCCGGGGCGAAGGGGGCTGAAGCTTTCTTT. Translated: CASSSGAKGAEAFF.

V is TRBV10-2 and J is TRBJ2-3, with a tentative D call TRBD2 (7 bases). Between the trimmed V and J ends, which lost 10 bases and 4 bases, there was a span of 18 bases. The CDR3 extends over 14 amino acids. CDR1 is WSHSY and CDR2 is SAAADI in the germline V gene. The CDR3 bases are TGCGCCACCCGCACGGGGGGCTTGTCAGATACGCAGTATTTT. This sequence encodes CATRTGGLSDTQYF.

The J gene is TRBJ2-5, the V gene TRBV2, with 9 bases that match TRBD1. The CDR3 extends over 13 amino acids. CDR1 and CDR2 (germline): SNHLY, FYNNEI. The V segment lost 5 bases and the J segment 5 bases; nucleotides outside the gene matches: 3. CDR3 nucleotides: TGTGCCAGCAGTAGGGACAGGGCGGAGACCCAGTACTTC. Protein: CASSRDRAETQYF.

This clone showed up just a few times. The V gene is TRBV7-9, the J gene TRBJ1-2; D perhaps matches TRBD1 (6 bases). V lost 1 base and J 8 bases, leaving 20 bases between the germline ends. From germline, CDR1 is SEHNR and CDR2 FQNEAQ (reference sequence). The CDR3 runs to 16 residues. The CDR3 protein is CASSLVRTATDPGYTF. Here the CDR3 DNA reads TGTGCCAGCAGCTTAGTTAGGACAGCTACTGATCCCGGCTACACCTTC. Drawing the rest from reference TRBV7-9 and TRBJ1-2, the complete variable domain is DTGVSQNPRHKITKRGQNVTFRCDPISEHNRLYWYRQTLGQGPEFLTYFQNEAQLEKSRLLSDRFSAERPKGSFSTLEIQRTEQGDSAMYLCASSLVRTATDPGYTFGSGTRLTVV.

CDR3 protein: CATSRGTPGQEKLFF. Here the CDR3 DNA reads TGTGCCACCAGCAGGGGGACACCCGGTCAGGAAAAACTGTTTTTT. The chain carries TRBV15 and TRBJ1-4; TRBD1 might be the D (6 bases). The V and J ends lost 3 bases and 8 bases respectively, with 16 bases between them. The CDR3 has 15 residues. The germline gives CDR1 LNHNV, CDR2 YYDKDF (reference sequence).

CDR3 bases: TGTGCCAGCAGCTTGGTTTTGGGGGGGGTGAAGACCCAGTACTTC. This codes for CASSLVLGGVKTQYF. V and J are TRBV5-4 and TRBJ2-5; TRBD2 matches 7 bases. V shed 0 bases and J 6 bases; nucleotides not matched to a gene: 8. This CDR3 comprises 15 residues. Looked up from germline, CDR1 is SGHNT and CDR2 is YYREEE (reference sequence).

This chain uses TRBV19 with TRBJ1-5; TRBD1 might be the D (6 bases). V was cut by 0 bases and J by 4 bases, with 22 bases left in between. Germline V gene lookup returns CDR1 LNHDA and CDR2 SQIVND (reference sequence). This CDR3 spans 19 amino acids. The CDR3 sequence: CASSIDRSQDSSLNQPQHF. CDR3 nucleotides: TGTGCCAGTAGTATAGATCGGTCCCAGGACAGTTCACTAAATCAGCCCCAGCATTTT.

The chain links TRBV10-2 to TRBJ1-2, with 8 bases matching TRBD1. The CDR3 is made up of 17 amino acids. The trim removed 0 bases at V and 6 bases at J, leaving 12 bases unmatched. The germline V gene has CDR1 WSHSY and CDR2 SAAADI. In DNA, the CDR3 is TGCGCCAGCAGTGAGTCGCAAGACAGGGGCGAAACTAATGGCTACACCTTC. This codes for CASSESQDRGETNGYTF.

The genes are TRBV5-4 and TRBJ1-2; TRBD1 matches 7 bases. J was trimmed by 0 bases and V by 2 bases; bases with no gene match: 7. Germline V gene data show CDR1 as SGHNT and CDR2 as YYREEE (reference sequence). The CDR3 runs 16 residues. The CDR3 DNA reads TGTGCCAGCAGCTTCGACAGGGCAATTGCTAACTATGGCTACACCTTC. Its translation: CASSFDRAIANYGYTF.

The chain joins TRBV11-2 to TRBJ2-7; 8 positions agree with TRBD1. The CDR3 is 14 amino acids. Germline assignment: CDR1 SGHAT and CDR2 FQNNGV. The trim removed 5 bases at V and 3 bases at J, leaving 6 bases unmatched. The CDR3 spells CASSHRDRRYEQYF. The CDR3 nucleotides read TGTGCCAGCAGCCACCGGGACAGGCGCTACGAGCAGTACTTC. The full variable domain, with the rest looked up from reference TRBV11-2 and TRBJ2-7, is EAGVAQSPRYKIIEKRQSVAFWCNPISGHATLYWYQQILGQGPKLLIQFQNNGVVDDSQLPKDRFSAERLKGVDSTLKIQPAKLEDSAVYLCASSHRDRRYEQYFGPGTRLTVT.

The V and J genes are TRBV12-3 or TRBV12-4 and TRBJ2-7; 8 nucleotides match TRBD1. The CDR3 is 13 amino acids. J was trimmed by 6 bases and V by 2 bases; bases with no gene match: 3. The CDR3, as DNA: TGTGCCAGCAGTTTAAGGACAGGGAGCGAGCAGTACTTC. Amino acids: CASSLRTGSEQYF.